A single sample is the source of the 24 T cell receptor beta chains below, sequenced in a study of blood T cell repertoires in COVID-19. Here immunoSEQ multiplex PCR was the method, and the copy in TCRdb shows in-frame clones only, minus some. The sample comprises approximately 230,000 clones, almost 90% of which are singletons, and approximately 1.3% rests with the top ten. Sequencing was performed on peripheral blood. Receptor source: a man older than 75 with acute or convalescent COVID-19.

This chain links TRBV4-3 with TRBJ1-1; possibly TRBD1 for D (6 bases). Between the trimmed V and J ends, which lost 4 bases and 0 bases, there was a span of 9 bases. Per germline, CDR1 LGHNA and CDR2 YSLEER. There are 14 residues in the CDR3. CDR3 coding DNA: TGCGCCAGCAGCCTAGGGGGTATGAACACTGAAGCTTTCTTT. Its protein product is CASSLGGMNTEAFF.

The V call is TRBV5-4, the J call TRBJ2-7; D uncertain. The CDR3 has 14 residues. Germline V gene sequence: CDR1 SGHNT, CDR2 YYREEE (reference sequence). Trimming pared 4 bases from V and 0 bases from J, leaving 11 bases between. The CDR3: CASSIDSSSYEQYF. Here the CDR3 DNA reads TGTGCCAGCAGCATCGACTCGAGCTCCTACGAGCAGTACTTC. The complete variable domain, with remaining parts taken from reference TRBV5-4 and TRBJ2-7, reads ETGVTQSPTHLIKTRGQQVTLRCSSQSGHNTVSWYQQALGQGPQFIFQYYREEENGRGNFPPRFSGLQFPNYSSELNVNALELDDSALYLCASSIDSSSYEQYFGPGTRLTVT.

The chain carries TRBV6-2 or TRBV6-3 and TRBJ1-2, with D perhaps matching TRBD1 (5 bases). The CDR3 runs to 13 residues. Trimming removed 5 bases from V and 4 bases from J, with 11 bases in between. Germline lookup yields CDR1 MNHEY and CDR2 SVGEGT. The CDR3 sequence: CASSLDSIYGYTF. CDR3 coding DNA: TGTGCCAGCAGTCTCGACAGTATCTATGGCTACACCTTC.

V is TRBV6-1 and J is TRBJ2-5; D uncertain. V was clipped by 2 bases and J by 1 base, with 8 bases between them. The germline V gene has CDR1 MNHNS and CDR2 SASEGT. This CDR3 has 14 amino acids. Written as DNA, the CDR3 is TGTGCCAGCAGTGAATTGTATTCCCAAGAGACCCAGTACTTC. Protein sequence: CASSELYSQETQYF.

The V and J genes are TRBV6-5 and TRBJ2-7, with TRBD2 matching over 9 bases. The CDR3 is made up of 13 amino acids. CDR1 is MNHEY, CDR2 SVGAGI, per germline. The ends lost 7 bases at V and 5 bases at J; junction bases unmatched: 6. CDR3 protein: CASISRTSDEQYF. The CDR3 DNA reads as TGTGCCAGCATCAGTCGGACTAGCGACGAGCAGTACTTC.

This clone occurred once. This CDR3 reads CASSEPRRSYEQYF. The CDR3 coding sequence is TGTGCCAGCAGTGAACCCCGGCGGTCCTACGAGCAGTACTTC. The chain has TRBV25-1 and TRBJ2-7; no definite D call. From germline, CDR1 is MGHDK and CDR2 SYGVNS. Trimming left V 2 bases short and J 1 base short, with 9 bases between. This CDR3 is 14 amino acids long.

The genes are TRBV4-2 and TRBJ2-2, with D perhaps TRBD1 (5 bases). This CDR3 is 18 amino acids long. Germline V gives CDR1 LGHNA, CDR2 YNFKEQ. V lost 0 bases to trimming and J lost 2 bases, with 16 bases between them. The CDR3 coding sequence is TGTGCCAGCAGCCAAGATCGTCCAGGGTCCCCAAACACCGGGGAGCTGTTTTTT. As protein: CASSQDRPGSPNTGELFF.

The chain is built from TRBV28 and TRBJ2-2; 12 bases align to TRBD1. The germline gives CDR1 MDHEN, CDR2 SYDVKM. CDR3 length: 17 residues. Trimming cost V 4 bases and J 4 bases; bases outside gene matches: 7. CDR3 sequence reads: CASSSPGDRGRTGELFF. In DNA, the CDR3 is TGTGCCAGCAGTTCTCCGGGGGACAGGGGGCGCACCGGGGAGCTGTTTTTT.

The chain uses TRBV5-1 and TRBJ2-4; perhaps TRBD2 as D (5 bases). V was cut by 5 bases and J by 0 bases, with 15 bases left in between. The CDR3 runs 16 residues. Per germline, CDR1 SGHRS and CDR2 YFSETQ. CDR3 region: CASRPETGLAKNIQYF. In DNA, the CDR3 is TGCGCCAGCAGACCAGAAACGGGGTTAGCCAAAAACATTCAGTACTTC.

The chain couples TRBV5-6 to TRBJ2-5; 9 bases fit TRBD2. The length of the CDR3 is 15 residues. With V trimmed by 3 bases and J by 7 bases, 10 bases remained unmatched. Germline V gives CDR1 SGHDT, CDR2 YYEEEE. The CDR3 nucleotides are TGTGCCAGCAGCTCAGGTAGCGGGAGTAAGGGGACCCAGTACTTC. The encoded protein is CASSSGSGSKGTQYF.

The chain joins TRBV10-1 to TRBJ1-1; D gene ambiguous. Germline values: CDR1 WNHNN, CDR2 SYGVQD (reference sequence). This CDR3 has 12 residues. V was cut by 1 base and J by 4 bases, with 4 bases left in between. This chain's CDR3 is CASSEFGTEAFF. The CDR3 region has the DNA TGCGCCAGCAGTGAGTTCGGCACTGAAGCTTTCTTT.

The chain combines TRBV3-1 (or the pseudogene TRBV3-2) with TRBJ2-2; unclear D gene. Trimming removed 2 bases from V and 2 bases from J, with 18 bases in between. The CDR3 is made up of 18 amino acids. Germline assignment: CDR1 LGHDT and CDR2 YNNKEL (reference sequence). In DNA form, the CDR3 reads TGTGCCAGCAGCCAAACCGGTAGGAGAGAAACAAACACCGGGGAGCTGTTTTTT. Amino acids: CASSQTGRRETNTGELFF.

This chain joins TRBV5-6 and TRBJ1-4, with D perhaps matching TRBD1 (5 bases). Trimming shortened V by 4 bases and J by 7 bases, and 14 bases separated the two germline ends. This CDR3 is built from 14 residues. The germline gives CDR1 SGHDT, CDR2 YYEEEE. The CDR3 nucleotides read TGTGCCAGCAGCACGGGACTCTCAGGTGAAAAACTGTTTTTT. Amino acids: CASSTGLSGEKLFF.

V and J are TRBV2 and TRBJ1-1; D gene ambiguous. Germline assignment: CDR1 SNHLY and CDR2 FYNNEI. This CDR3 has 14 amino acids. The germline V and J ends were trimmed by 4 bases and 1 base, with 10 bases remaining between them. This CDR3 reads CASSGLTANTEAFF. The CDR3, as DNA: TGTGCCAGCAGTGGACTGACGGCGAACACTGAAGCTTTCTTT.

The chain has TRBV5-8 and TRBJ1-5, with D possibly being TRBD1 (5 bases). V shed 6 bases and J shed 2 bases, with 12 bases lying between them. Germline loops: CDR1 SGHTS, CDR2 YDEGEE. The CDR3 is made up of 14 amino acids. CDR3 in amino acids: CASIVGVRNQPQHF. Here the CDR3 DNA reads TGTGCCAGCATCGTAGGGGTCCGCAATCAGCCCCAGCATTTT.

The rearrangement joins TRBV6-4 to TRBJ2-2; TRBD2 might be the D (5 bases). The CDR3 runs 15 residues. CDR1 MRHNA and CDR2 SNTAGT come from the germline V gene. V was cut by 4 bases and J by 5 bases, with 14 bases left in between. The CDR3 reads CASSVESGSTGELFF. The CDR3 DNA reads as TGTGCCAGCAGTGTCGAGTCGGGGTCGACCGGGGAGCTGTTTTTT.

V usage is TRBV7-2 and J usage is TRBJ2-2; 8 nucleotides line up with TRBD1. This CDR3 spans 16 amino acids. Germline-derived CDR1 and CDR2 are SGHTA and FQGNSA. J gave up 0 bases and V 3 bases, and 3 bases lay outside the gene matches. The CDR3 sequence: CASSFRTGPNTGELFF. Written as DNA, the CDR3 is TGTGCCAGCAGCTTCCGGACAGGGCCGAACACCGGGGAGCTGTTTTTT.

Notes on this clone: The same CDR3 also results from other DNA sequences found in this sample. V and J are TRBV19 and TRBJ1-5; 11 bases are a match to TRBD1. Germline values: CDR1 LNHDA, CDR2 SQIVND (reference sequence). The CDR3 consists of 14 residues. Unmatched junction bases numbered 4, after V lost 7 bases and J lost 5 bases. The CDR3 is CASTGTGGDQPQHF. CDR3 nucleotide sequence: TGTGCCAGTACCGGGACAGGGGGGGATCAGCCCCAGCATTTT. Supplemented by reference TRBV19 and TRBJ1-5, the full variable domain reads DGGITQSPKYLFRKEGQNVTLSCEQNLNHDAMYWYRQDPGQGLRLIYYSQIVNDFQKGDIAEGYSVSREKKESFPLTVTSAQKNPTAFYLCASTGTGGDQPQHFGDGTRLSIL.

The rearrangement links TRBV2 to TRBJ2-7, with TRBD2 matching over 10 bases. Germline-derived CDR1 and CDR2 are SNHLY and FYNNEI. The CDR3 is 18 amino acids. V lost 6 bases to trimming and J lost 4 bases; unmatched junction nucleotides: 18. CDR3 in amino acids: CASRVASGSYQIKYEQYF. The CDR3 coding sequence is TGTGCCAGCAGGGTTGCTAGCGGGAGTTACCAAATTAAGTACGAGCAGTACTTC. The variable domain in full, completed from reference TRBV2 and TRBJ2-7, reads EPEVTQTPSHQVTQMGQEVILRCVPISNHLYFYWYRQILGQKVEFLVSFYNNEISEKSEIFDDQFSVERPDGSNFTLKIRSTKLEDSAMYFCASRVASGSYQIKYEQYFGPGTRLTVT.

Worth noting for this clone: This sample also contains other DNA sequences that code for the same CDR3. The rearrangement uses TRBV10-3 and TRBJ1-2; tentatively, D is TRBD1 (6 bases). The V end was cut by 2 bases, the J end by 5 bases, with 9 bases between. This CDR3 region has 13 residues. Germline lookup yields CDR1 ENHRY and CDR2 SYGVKD. CDR3 residues: CAISEGQGYGYTF. The DNA of the CDR3 is TGTGCCATCAGTGAGGGGCAGGGGTATGGCTACACCTTC.

The CDR3 is CASSLGTGLYEQYF. The DNA of the CDR3 is TGCGCCAGCAGCTTAGGGACAGGGCTTTACGAGCAGTACTTC. This rearrangement joins TRBV5-1 to TRBJ2-7; 9 bases map to TRBD1. In germline, CDR1 is SGHRS, CDR2 YFSETQ. After removal of 2 bases from V and 4 bases from J, the junction contained 4 bases not matched to a gene. The CDR3 runs to 14 residues.

This clone was observed a single time. The chain employs TRBV9 and TRBJ2-2, with 11 positions matching TRBD2. Unmatched junction bases numbered 2, after V lost 0 bases and J lost 4 bases. Germline V CDR1 and CDR2: SGDLS, YYNGEE. The CDR3 spans 16 residues. CDR3 sequence: CASSVVTSGSTGELFF. Here the CDR3 DNA reads TGTGCCAGCAGCGTAGTTACTAGCGGGAGCACCGGGGAGCTGTTTTTT.

The gene calls are TRBV7-9 and TRBJ2-5; D might be TRBD2 (5 bases). The V and J ends lost 5 bases and 5 bases respectively, with 15 bases between them. The CDR3 has 14 amino acids. Germline loops: CDR1 SEHNR, CDR2 FQNEAQ (reference sequence). In nucleotides, the CDR3 is TGTGCCAGCAGCCCGAGGGTGGGCGTGGAGACCCAGTACTTC. Its translation: CASSPRVGVETQYF.

The V gene is TRBV4-3, the J gene TRBJ1-2, with D maybe TRBD1 (5 bases). The CDR3 runs to 13 residues. CDR1 and CDR2 (germline): LGHNA, YSLEER. V dropped 0 bases and J dropped 8 bases, with 10 bases sitting between them. The chain's CDR3 is CASSQEAGTGYTF. The CDR3 DNA is TGCGCCAGCAGCCAAGAGGCGGGGACCGGCTACACCTTC.